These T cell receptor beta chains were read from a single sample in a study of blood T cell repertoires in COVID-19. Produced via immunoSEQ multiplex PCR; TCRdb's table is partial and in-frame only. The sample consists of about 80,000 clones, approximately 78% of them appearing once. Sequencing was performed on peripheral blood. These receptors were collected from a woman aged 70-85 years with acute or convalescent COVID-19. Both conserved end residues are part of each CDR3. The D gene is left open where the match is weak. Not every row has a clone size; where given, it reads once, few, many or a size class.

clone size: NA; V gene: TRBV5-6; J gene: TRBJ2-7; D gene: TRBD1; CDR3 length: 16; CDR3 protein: CASSPTFNRGGYEQYF; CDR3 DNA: TGTGCCAGCAGCCCAACCTTTAACAGGGGCGGCTACGAGCAGTACTTC
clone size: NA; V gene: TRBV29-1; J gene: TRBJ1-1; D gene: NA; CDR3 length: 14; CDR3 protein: CSVVSLVINTEAFF; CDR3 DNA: TGCAGCGTTGTTAGCCTCGTTATTAACACTGAAGCTTTCTTT
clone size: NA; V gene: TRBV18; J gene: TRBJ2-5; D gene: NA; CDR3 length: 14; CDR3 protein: CASSPPNESETQYF; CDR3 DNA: TGTGCCAGCTCACCACCGAATGAGTCGGAGACCCAGTACTTC
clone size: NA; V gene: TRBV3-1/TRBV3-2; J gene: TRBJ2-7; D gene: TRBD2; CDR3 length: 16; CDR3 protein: CASSQAGAGVGYEQYF; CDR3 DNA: TGTGCCAGCAGCCAAGCGGGAGCGGGAGTTGGGTACGAGCAGTACTTC
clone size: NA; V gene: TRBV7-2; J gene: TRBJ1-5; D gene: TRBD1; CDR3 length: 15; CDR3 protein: CASSRTGGSNQPQHF; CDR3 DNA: TGTGCCAGCAGCCGGACAGGGGGTAGCAATCAGCCCCAGCATTTT
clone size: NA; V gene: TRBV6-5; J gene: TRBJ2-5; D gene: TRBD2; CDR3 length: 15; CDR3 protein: CASSSLAGGRETQYF; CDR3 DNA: TGTGCCAGCAGTTCACTAGCGGGAGGCCGAGAGACCCAGTACTTC
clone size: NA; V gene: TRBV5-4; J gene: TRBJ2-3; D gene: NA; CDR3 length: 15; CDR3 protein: CASTQPGGPLSTQYF; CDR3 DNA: TGTGCCAGCACGCAACCTGGCGGGCCCCTGTCTACGCAGTATTTT
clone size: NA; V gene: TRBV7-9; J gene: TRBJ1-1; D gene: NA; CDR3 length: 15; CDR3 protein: CASSLVLFRRTEAFF; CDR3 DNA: TGTGCCAGCAGCTTAGTTCTTTTCCGGAGGACTGAAGCTTTCTTT
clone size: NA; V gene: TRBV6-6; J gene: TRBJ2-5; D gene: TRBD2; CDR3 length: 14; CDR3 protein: CASSHGRGGETQYF; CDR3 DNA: TGTGCCAGCAGTCACGGGAGGGGAGGGGAGACCCAGTACTTC
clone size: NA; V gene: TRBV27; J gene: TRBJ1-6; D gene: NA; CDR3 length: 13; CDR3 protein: CASGRFLNSPLHF; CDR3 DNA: TGTGCCAGCGGCCGATTTCTTAATTCACCCCTCCACTTT
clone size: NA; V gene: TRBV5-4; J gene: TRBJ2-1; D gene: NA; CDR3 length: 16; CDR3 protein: CASSSWVASVDNEQFF; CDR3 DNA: TGTGCCAGCAGCTCCTGGGTGGCTAGCGTGGACAATGAGCAGTTCTTC
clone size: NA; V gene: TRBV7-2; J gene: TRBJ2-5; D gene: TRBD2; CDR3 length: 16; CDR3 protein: CASSLGVVAGGETQYF; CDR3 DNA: TGTGCCAGCAGCTTAGGTGTGGTAGCGGGGGGAGAGACCCAGTACTTC
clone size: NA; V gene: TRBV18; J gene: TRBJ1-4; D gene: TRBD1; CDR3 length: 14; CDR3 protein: CASSQDRAHEKLFF; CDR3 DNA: TGTGCCAGCTCTCAGGACAGGGCGCATGAAAAACTGTTTTTT
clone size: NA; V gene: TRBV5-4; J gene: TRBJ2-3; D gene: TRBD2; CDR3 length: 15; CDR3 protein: CASSLDLAGGDTQYF; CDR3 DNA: TGTGCCAGCAGCTTAGATCTAGCGGGAGGGGATACGCAGTATTTT
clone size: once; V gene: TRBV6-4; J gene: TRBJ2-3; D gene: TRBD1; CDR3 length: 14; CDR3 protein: CASSDQGAGDTQYF; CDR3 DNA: TGTGCCAGCAGTGACCAGGGGGCTGGAGATACGCAGTATTTT
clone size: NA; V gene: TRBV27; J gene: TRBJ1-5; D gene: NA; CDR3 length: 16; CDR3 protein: CASSFSSRAGNQPQHF; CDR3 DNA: TGTGCCAGCAGTTTCTCCTCTCGGGCAGGGAATCAGCCCCAGCATTTT
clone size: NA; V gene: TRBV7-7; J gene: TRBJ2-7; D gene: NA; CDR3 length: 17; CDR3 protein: CASSFDSGTGSIYEQYF; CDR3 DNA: TGTGCCAGCAGCTTTGACTCCGGGACTGGCTCCATCTACGAGCAGTACTTC
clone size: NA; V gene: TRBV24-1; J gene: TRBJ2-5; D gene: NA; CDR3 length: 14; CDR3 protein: CATSRSGVHETQYF; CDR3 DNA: TGTGCCACCAGTAGGTCAGGGGTTCACGAGACCCAGTACTTC
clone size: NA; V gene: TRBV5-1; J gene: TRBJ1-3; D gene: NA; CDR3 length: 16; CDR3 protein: CASSLGSSSSGNTIYF; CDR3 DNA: TGCGCCAGCAGCTTGGGGTCCTCGAGCTCTGGAAACACCATATATTTT
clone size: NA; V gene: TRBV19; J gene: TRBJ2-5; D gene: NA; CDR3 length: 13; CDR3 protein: CASTPDRTETQYF; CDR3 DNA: TGTGCCAGTACCCCGGACAGAACAGAGACCCAGTACTTC
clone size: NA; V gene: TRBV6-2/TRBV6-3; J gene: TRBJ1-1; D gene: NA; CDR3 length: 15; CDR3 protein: CASSLNPDRNTEAFF; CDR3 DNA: TGTGCCAGCAGCCTAAACCCGGACAGGAACACTGAAGCTTTCTTT
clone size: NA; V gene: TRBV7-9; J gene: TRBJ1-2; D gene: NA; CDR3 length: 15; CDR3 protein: CASSFPSIRALGYTF; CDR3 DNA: TGTGCCAGCAGCTTTCCGTCAATCAGGGCCCTCGGCTACACCTTC
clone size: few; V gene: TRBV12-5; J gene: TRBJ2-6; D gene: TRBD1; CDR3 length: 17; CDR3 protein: CASARDRVMAGANVLTF; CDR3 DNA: TGTGCTAGTGCCCGGGACAGGGTTATGGCTGGGGCCAACGTCCTGACTTTC